These T cell receptor beta chains were read from a single sample in a study of OX40 agonist ivuxolimab in advanced cancers. The data were produced by immunoSEQ multiplex PCR, yet TCRdb's version contains in-frame clones alone and is incomplete. Among some 22,000 clones listed, roughly 88% were seen once. The sample consisted of CD4+ or CD8+ T cells sorted from blood, taken in a trial of the OX40 agonist ivuxolimab. The receptors come from an adult with an advanced solid tumor such as melanoma, head and neck, liver or kidney cancer. CDR3s include the opening cysteine and the closing phenylalanine or tryptophan. The order of the fields is V gene, D gene, clone size, J gene, CDR3 DNA, CDR3 protein. A D gene is named only where the DNA matches it firmly. For some rows the clone size is stated as once, few or many, or as a class when expanded; others skip it.

TRBV29-1	TRBD1	-	TRBJ2-1	TGCAGCGTTGCCTGGACAGGTACCTACAATGAGCAGTTCTTC	CSVAWTGTYNEQFF
TRBV5-1	-	few	TRBJ1-1	TGCGCCAGCAGCTTTACAGGGAGGGACACTGAAGCTTTCTTT	CASSFTGRDTEAFF
TRBV28	-	-	TRBJ1-1	TGTGCCAGCAGTTTATCGGGCGTTAACACTGAAGCTTTCTTT	CASSLSGVNTEAFF
TRBV18	TRBD1	-	TRBJ2-1	TGTGCCAGCGGACAGGGATATGACAATGAGCAGTTCTTC	CASGQGYDNEQFF
TRBV2	-	-	TRBJ2-1	TGTGCCAGCAGCATGTCATTCCTTTACAATGAGCAGTTCTTC	CASSMSFLYNEQFF
TRBV4-1	TRBD1	-	TRBJ1-3	TGCGCCAGCAGCCTTTTGAGGGGGCAAGGTGGAAACACCATATATTTT	CASSLLRGQGGNTIYF
TRBV9	-	-	TRBJ2-1	TGTGCCAGCAGCGCTCGCCCGGAAAGCTACAATGAGCAGTTCTTC	CASSARPESYNEQFF
TRBV28	-	-	TRBJ2-6	TGTGCCAGCGGGGCTGGGGCCAACGTCCTGACTTTC	CASGAGANVLTF
TRBV27	-	-	TRBJ2-3	TGTGCCAGCAGTTTACTCAGTAGGATTAGCACAGATACGCAGTATTTT	CASSLLSRISTDTQYF
TRBV9	-	-	TRBJ2-5	TGTGCCAGCAGCCCCCAATACAGCCCCCCCCAAGAGACCCAGTACTTC	CASSPQYSPPQETQYF
TRBV2	-	-	TRBJ2-3	TGTGCCAGCAGTGAAGGGACAGCTCTTAGCACAGATACGCAGTATTTT	CASSEGTALSTDTQYF
TRBV7-2	-	-	TRBJ2-7	TGTGCCAGCAGCTCGGGATCTCTCTACGAGCAGTACTTC	CASSSGSLYEQYF
TRBV7-2	TRBD2	-	TRBJ2-1	TGTGCCAGCAGCTTAGCGGGGACTAGCGGGGGGAGGAATGAGCAGTTCTTC	CASSLAGTSGGRNEQFF
TRBV7-9	-	-	TRBJ2-7	TGTGCCAGCAGCCCCCTCGCGAGATCCTACGAGCAGTACTTC	CASSPLARSYEQYF
TRBV5-1	TRBD2	-	TRBJ2-1	TGCGCCAGCAGTCTGGCGGTACTAGCGAACTACAATGAGCAGTTCTTC	CASSLAVLANYNEQFF
TRBV9	TRBD1	-	TRBJ1-1	TGTGCCAGCAGCGTAGAGGGGACAGGCGACACTGAAGCTTTCTTT	CASSVEGTGDTEAFF
TRBV5-1	-	-	TRBJ2-7	TGCGCCAGCAGCTTGTCCGGGAGAGGGACCTACGAGCAGTACTTC	CASSLSGRGTYEQYF
TRBV7-2	-	-	TRBJ1-2	TGTGCCAGCAGCACTCCGGACAGTCGGTATGGCTACACCTTC	CASSTPDSRYGYTF
TRBV6-1	-	-	TRBJ2-1	TGTGCCAGCAGTGACATAAACTCCTACAATGAGCAGTTCTTC	CASSDINSYNEQFF
TRBV19	TRBD2	-	TRBJ2-7	TGTGCCAGTGGCGTCTCACGAGCGGGAGAAGACGAGCAGTACTTC	CASGVSRAGEDEQYF
TRBV5-1	-	-	TRBJ1-5	TGCGCCAGCCGAAAGGACCCCGGATATCAGCCCCAGCATTTT	CASRKDPGYQPQHF
TRBV5-1	TRBD2	-	TRBJ2-1	TGCGCCAGCAGTTTCCCCCCCGCGGGAGGGTCCTACAATGAGCAGTTCTTC	CASSFPPAGGSYNEQFF
TRBV7-9	TRBD1	-	TRBJ1-2	TGTGCCAGCAGATCGACAGGGGGCGATGGCTACACCTTC	CASRSTGGDGYTF
TRBV28	TRBD1	-	TRBJ2-7	TGTGCCAGCAGTTTAATGACAGGGTGGTACGAGCAGTACTTC	CASSLMTGWYEQYF
TRBV5-1	TRBD1	-	TRBJ1-1	TGCGCCACCCGACAGGGGGGAGGTGACACTGAAGCTTTCTTT	CATRQGGGDTEAFF
TRBV29-1	-	-	TRBJ2-7	TGCAGCGTTGGGACTGCGGACGAGCAGTACTTC	CSVGTADEQYF
TRBV9	TRBD1	-	TRBJ1-5	TGTGCCAGCAGCAAGCAGGGGGGACAGCCCCAGCATTTT	CASSKQGGQPQHF
TRBV10-3	-	-	TRBJ2-1	TGTGCCATCAGTGAGAGTTACAATGAGCAGTTCTTC	CAISESYNEQFF
TRBV10-2	-	-	TRBJ2-7	TGCGCCAGCAGTGAGAGGTCGGTCTCCTACGAGCAGTACTTC	CASSERSVSYEQYF
TRBV4-2	TRBD2	-	TRBJ2-3	TGTGCCAGCAGCCAAGATCGGGGAGGGCCAGATACGCAGTATTTT	CASSQDRGGPDTQYF
TRBV5-1	-	-	TRBJ1-1	TGCGCCAGCAGCTTTGGAGGGGTGGGCGACACTGAAGCTTTCTTT	CASSFGGVGDTEAFF
TRBV9	TRBD1	-	TRBJ1-1	TGTGCCAGCAGCGCGGACAGGGACACTGAAGCTTTCTTT	CASSADRDTEAFF
TRBV5-1	TRBD2	-	TRBJ2-2	TGCGCCAGCAGCTTCAGTCTAGCGGAGACCGGGGAGCTGTTTTTT	CASSFSLAETGELFF
TRBV2	-	-	TRBJ2-5	TGTGCCAGCAGTGAATGGGAGACCCAGTACTTC	CASSEWETQYF
TRBV6-5	-	-	TRBJ2-7	TGTGCCAGCAGTCGGACTACTCAAACCTACGAGCAGTACTTC	CASSRTTQTYEQYF
TRBV28	TRBD2	-	TRBJ2-1	TGTGCCAGCAGTATCCTAGCGGGAGTGTCCTACAATGAGCAGTTCTTC	CASSILAGVSYNEQFF
TRBV6-6	-	-	TRBJ2-6	TGTGCCAGCAGAAGACAGGTCTCTGGGGCCAACGTCCTGACTTTC	CASRRQVSGANVLTF
TRBV11-3	TRBD1	-	TRBJ2-3	TGTGCCAGCAGCAAGACAGGGGGGCGGACAGATACGCAGTATTTT	CASSKTGGRTDTQYF
TRBV6-1	TRBD1	-	TRBJ2-7	TGTGCCAGCAGGGGACAGGGTTCAACCTACGAGCAGTACTTC	CASRGQGSTYEQYF
TRBV18	-	few	TRBJ1-1	TGTGCCAGCTCACCACAGGACACTGAAGCTTTCTTT	CASSPQDTEAFF
TRBV27	TRBD2	-	TRBJ2-2	TGTGCCAGCAGTACAAGACTAGCGGGAGTGGTGGACACCGGGGAGCTGTTTTTT	CASSTRLAGVVDTGELFF
TRBV5-8	-	-	TRBJ1-4	TGTGCCAGCAGCTTGAGGGGAGTGAGTGCAACTAATGAAAAACTGTTTTTT	CASSLRGVSATNEKLFF
TRBV5-4	TRBD1	-	TRBJ1-2	TGTGCCAGCAGCCAAACGGGACAGCTTTATGGCTACACCTTC	CASSQTGQLYGYTF
TRBV7-3	TRBD2	-	TRBJ2-1	TGTGCCAGCAGCTTAACGGCCCTTGCGGGAGGGACCCATGAGCAGTTCTTC	CASSLTALAGGTHEQFF
TRBV5-6	TRBD2	-	TRBJ2-3	TGTGCCAGCAGCTTGTCCGGGCGGGAGGGCACAGATACGCAGTATTTT	CASSLSGREGTDTQYF
TRBV7-6	TRBD2	-	TRBJ2-7	TGTGCCAGCAGCACCAGGACTAGCGGCCCCTACGAGCAGTACTTC	CASSTRTSGPYEQYF
TRBV19	-	-	TRBJ2-3	TGTGCCAGTAGTCTCGGGGGTCCTACAGATACGCAGTATTTT	CASSLGGPTDTQYF
TRBV19	TRBD1	-	TRBJ1-5	TGTGCCAGTAGGGACCCCGGGACAGGGAGTCAGCCCCAGCATTTT	CASRDPGTGSQPQHF
TRBV6-1	TRBD2	-	TRBJ2-5	TGTGCCAGCAGTGAACTAGCGGGAGGGCAAGAGACCCAGTACTTC	CASSELAGGQETQYF
TRBV18	TRBD1	once	TRBJ1-2	TGTGCCAGCTCACCACGGGGACAGCACTATGGCTACACCTTC	CASSPRGQHYGYTF